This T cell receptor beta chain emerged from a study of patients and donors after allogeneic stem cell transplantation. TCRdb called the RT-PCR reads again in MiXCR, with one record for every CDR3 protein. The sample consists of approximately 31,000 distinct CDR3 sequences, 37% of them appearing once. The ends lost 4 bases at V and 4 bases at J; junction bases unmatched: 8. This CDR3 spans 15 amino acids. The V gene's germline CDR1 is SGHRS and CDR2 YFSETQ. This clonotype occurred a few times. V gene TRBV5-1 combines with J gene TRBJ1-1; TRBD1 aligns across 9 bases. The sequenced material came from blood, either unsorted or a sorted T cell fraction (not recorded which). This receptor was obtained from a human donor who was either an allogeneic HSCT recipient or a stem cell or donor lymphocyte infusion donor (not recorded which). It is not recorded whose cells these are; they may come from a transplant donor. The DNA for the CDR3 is TGCGCCAGCAGCACCACAGGGGGCAGGGGCACTGAAGCTTTCTTT. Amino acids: CASSTTGGRGTEAFF.